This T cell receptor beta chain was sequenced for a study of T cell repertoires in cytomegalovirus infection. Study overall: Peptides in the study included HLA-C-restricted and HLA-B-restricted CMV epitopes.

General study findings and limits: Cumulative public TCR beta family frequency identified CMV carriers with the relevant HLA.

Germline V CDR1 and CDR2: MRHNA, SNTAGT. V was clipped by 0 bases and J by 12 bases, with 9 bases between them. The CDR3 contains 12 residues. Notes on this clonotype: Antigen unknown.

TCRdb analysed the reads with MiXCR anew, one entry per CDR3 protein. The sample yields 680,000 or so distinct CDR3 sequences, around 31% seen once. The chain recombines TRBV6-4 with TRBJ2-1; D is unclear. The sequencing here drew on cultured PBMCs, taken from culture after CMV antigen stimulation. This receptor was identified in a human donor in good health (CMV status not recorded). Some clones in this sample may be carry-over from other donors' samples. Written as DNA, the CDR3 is TGTGCCAGCAGTGACTCGGGGTTTAGGCAGTTCTTC. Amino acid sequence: CASSDSGFRQFF.